This T cell receptor (beta chain) was retrieved from a study of shared clonotypes between healthy human individuals. Naivety among CD8 cells was defined by CD45RO negativity and positive CCR7 selection, thereby excluding terminally differentiated effector memory CD45RA+ cells. The CDR3 covers 14 residues. The V and J ends lost 6 bases and 2 bases, in that order; junction bases with no gene match: 3. Germline-derived CDR1 and CDR2 are SGHAT and FQNNGV. Study outcomes and limitations: The generation probabilities recorded for non-shared clonotypes fell below those of clonotypes shared by all four donors.

As concerns this clone: Its antigen is not identified.

Sequencing used immunoSEQ multiplex PCR; TCRdb keeps in-frame clones, though not all of them. The sample lists millions of clones; about 95% were seen once. The J gene is TRBJ2-1, the V gene TRBV11-2; 8 nucleotides match TRBD1. This receptor was obtained from a man aged 18 to 30 in good health. The specimen sequenced was naive CD8+ T cells sorted from blood. CDR3 sequence reads: CASRTGETYNEQFF. CDR3 coding DNA: TGTGCCAGCAGGACAGGGGAAACCTACAATGAGCAGTTCTTC.